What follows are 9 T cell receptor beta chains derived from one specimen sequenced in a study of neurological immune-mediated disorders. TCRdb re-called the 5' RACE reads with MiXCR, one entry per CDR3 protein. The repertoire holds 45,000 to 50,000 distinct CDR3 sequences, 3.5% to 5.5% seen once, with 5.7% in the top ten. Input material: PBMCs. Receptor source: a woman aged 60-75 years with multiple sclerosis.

In nucleotides, the CDR3 is TGTGCCAGCAGTTCCGCAGGGGGCTCCGGGCATCAGCCCCAGCATTTT. Translated, it gives CASSSAGGSGHQPQHF. This sequence joins TRBV28 and TRBJ1-5; 8 positions agree with TRBD1. Trimming at V came to 4 bases and at J to 5 bases, leaving 10 bases not matched to a gene. Germline CDR1 and CDR2: MDHEN and SYDVKM. The CDR3 covers 16 residues.

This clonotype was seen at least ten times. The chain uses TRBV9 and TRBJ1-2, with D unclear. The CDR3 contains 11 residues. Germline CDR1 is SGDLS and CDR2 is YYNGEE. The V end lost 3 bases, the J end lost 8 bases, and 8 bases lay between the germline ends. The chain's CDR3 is CASSDLLGYTF. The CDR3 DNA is TGTGCCAGCAGCGACCTGTTGGGCTACACCTTC.

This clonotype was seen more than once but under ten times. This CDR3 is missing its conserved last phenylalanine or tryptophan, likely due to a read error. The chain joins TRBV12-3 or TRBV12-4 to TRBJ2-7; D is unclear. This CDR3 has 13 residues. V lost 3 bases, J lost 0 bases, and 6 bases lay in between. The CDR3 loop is CASSLYSSYEQYI. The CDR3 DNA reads TGTGCCAGCAGTTTGTACAGCTCCTACGAGCAGTACATC.

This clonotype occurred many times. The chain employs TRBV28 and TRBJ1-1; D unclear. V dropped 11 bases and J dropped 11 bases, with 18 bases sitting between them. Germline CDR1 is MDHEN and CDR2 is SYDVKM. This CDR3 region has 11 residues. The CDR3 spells CASVSRIQAFF. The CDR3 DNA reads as TGTGCCTCGGTCTCCAGGATTCAGGCTTTCTTT.

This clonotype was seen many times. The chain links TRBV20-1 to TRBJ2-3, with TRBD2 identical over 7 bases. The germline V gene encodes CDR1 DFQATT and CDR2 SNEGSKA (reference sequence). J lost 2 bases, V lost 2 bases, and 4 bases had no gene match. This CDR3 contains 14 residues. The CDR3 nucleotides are TGCAGTGCTAGACCTAGCGGTCACACAGATACGCAGTATTTT. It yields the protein CSARPSGHTDTQYF.

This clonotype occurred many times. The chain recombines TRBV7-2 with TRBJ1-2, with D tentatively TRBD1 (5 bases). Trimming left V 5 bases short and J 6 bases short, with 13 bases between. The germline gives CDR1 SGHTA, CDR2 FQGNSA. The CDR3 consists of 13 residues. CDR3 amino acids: CASSPGRNHGYTF. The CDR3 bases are TGTGCCAGCAGCCCGGGACGGAACCATGGCTACACCTTC.

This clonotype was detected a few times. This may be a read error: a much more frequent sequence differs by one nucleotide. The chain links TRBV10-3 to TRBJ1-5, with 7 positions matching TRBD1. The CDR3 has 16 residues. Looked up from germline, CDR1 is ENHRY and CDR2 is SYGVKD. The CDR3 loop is CAISENRGESNQPQNF. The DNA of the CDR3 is TGTGCCATCAGTGAGAACAGGGGAGAGAGCAATCAGCCCCAGAATTTT.

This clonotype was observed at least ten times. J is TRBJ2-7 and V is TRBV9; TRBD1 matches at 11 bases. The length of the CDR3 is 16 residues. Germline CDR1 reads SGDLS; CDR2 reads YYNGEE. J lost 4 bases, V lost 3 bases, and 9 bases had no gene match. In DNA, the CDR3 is TGTGCCAGCAGCGCCGGTCCGGGACAGGGGGGTTACGAGCAGTACTTC. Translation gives CASSAGPGQGGYEQYF. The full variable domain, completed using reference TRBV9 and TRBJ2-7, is DSGVTQTPKHLITATGQRVTLRCSPRSGDLSVYWYQQSLDQGLQFLIQYYNGEERAKGNILERFSAQQFPDLHSELNLSSLELGDSALYFCASSAGPGQGGYEQYFGPGTRLTVT.

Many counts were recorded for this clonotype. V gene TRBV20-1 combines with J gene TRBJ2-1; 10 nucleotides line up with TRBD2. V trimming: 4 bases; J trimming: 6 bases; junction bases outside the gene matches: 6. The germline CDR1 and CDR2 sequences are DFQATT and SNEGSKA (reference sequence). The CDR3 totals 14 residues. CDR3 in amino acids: CSAKTGLATNEQFF. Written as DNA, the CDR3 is TGCAGTGCTAAAACGGGACTAGCGACCAATGAGCAGTTCTTC.